This is a list of T cell receptor beta chains from one sample in a study of T cell responses to AZD1222 COVID-19 vaccine. The method was immunoSEQ multiplex PCR; TCRdb's version includes in-frame clones alone and lacks a portion of them. Among around 79,000 clones listed, 70% to 90% were seen once. The sequences come from peripheral blood, collected on day 0 of AZD1222 vaccination. All receptors derive from an adult in good health. Both conserved end residues are part of each CDR3. The D gene is left open where the match is weak. Clone size is stated in some rows and not others, as once, few, many or a class when expanded.

abundance: .
d_gene: .
v_gene: TRBV27
j_gene: TRBJ1-1
CDR3aa: CASSSELDTEAFF
CDR3nt: TGTGCCAGCAGTTCTGAGTTGGACACTGAAGCTTTCTTT

abundance: .
d_gene: .
v_gene: TRBV27
j_gene: TRBJ1-1
CDR3aa: CASSLQQGFYTEAFF
CDR3nt: TGTGCCAGCAGTCTTCAGCAGGGGTTTTACACTGAAGCTTTCTTT

abundance: .
d_gene: .
v_gene: TRBV20-1
j_gene: TRBJ1-2
CDR3aa: CSAPREGGDTF
CDR3nt: TGCAGTGCCCCACGTGAGGGCGGGGACACCTTC

abundance: .
d_gene: TRBD2
v_gene: TRBV6-5
j_gene: TRBJ2-1
CDR3aa: CATVLAGEADEQFF
CDR3nt: TGTGCCACCGTCCTAGCGGGAGAGGCTGATGAGCAGTTCTTC

abundance: .
d_gene: TRBD1
v_gene: TRBV5-1
j_gene: TRBJ1-1
CDR3aa: CASSWISGGWTEAFF
CDR3nt: TGCGCCAGCAGCTGGATATCAGGGGGTTGGACTGAAGCTTTCTTT

abundance: once
d_gene: TRBD2
v_gene: TRBV24-1
j_gene: TRBJ2-3
CDR3aa: CATSDPGGESTDTQYF
CDR3nt: TGTGCCACCAGTGATCCGGGGGGGGAAAGCACAGATACGCAGTATTTT

abundance: .
d_gene: .
v_gene: TRBV7-2
j_gene: TRBJ2-5
CDR3aa: CASSFSRGETQYF
CDR3nt: TGTGCCAGCAGCTTTAGCCGAGGAGAGACCCAGTACTTC

abundance: .
d_gene: .
v_gene: TRBV4-1
j_gene: TRBJ2-3
CDR3aa: CASSQDLTPIGRRDTQYF
CDR3nt: TGCGCCAGCAGCCAAGATTTAACCCCTATAGGGAGGCGAGATACGCAGTATTTT

abundance: few
d_gene: TRBD1
v_gene: TRBV7-9
j_gene: TRBJ1-6
CDR3aa: CASSLDSRGRGGSPLHF
CDR3nt: TGTGCCAGCAGCTTAGACAGTAGGGGACGAGGGGGCTCACCCCTCCACTTT

abundance: .
d_gene: .
v_gene: TRBV14
j_gene: TRBJ1-2
CDR3aa: CASSQVSQPDRHYGYTF
CDR3nt: TGTGCCAGCAGCCAAGTCAGTCAGCCGGATCGACACTATGGCTACACCTTC

abundance: .
d_gene: .
v_gene: TRBV12-3/TRBV12-4
j_gene: TRBJ1-3
CDR3aa: CASSWGSGNTIYF
CDR3nt: TGTGCCAGCAGTTGGGGGTCTGGAAACACCATATATTTT

abundance: .
d_gene: TRBD1
v_gene: TRBV6-5
j_gene: TRBJ2-5
CDR3aa: CASKRTGRETQYF
CDR3nt: TGTGCCAGCAAACGGACAGGGAGGGAGACCCAGTACTTC

abundance: .
d_gene: .
v_gene: TRBV9
j_gene: TRBJ1-2
CDR3aa: CASSASVSNYGYTF
CDR3nt: TGTGCCAGCAGCGCGTCAGTATCAAACTATGGCTACACCTTC

abundance: .
d_gene: .
v_gene: TRBV15
j_gene: TRBJ2-6
CDR3aa: CATSKGTGANVLTF
CDR3nt: TGTGCCACCAGCAAGGGGACTGGGGCCAACGTCCTGACTTTC

abundance: .
d_gene: .
v_gene: TRBV5-1
j_gene: TRBJ2-6
CDR3aa: CASSYPSAGANVLTF
CDR3nt: TGCGCCAGCAGCTACCCAAGCGCTGGGGCCAACGTCCTGACTTTC

abundance: .
d_gene: .
v_gene: TRBV6-2/TRBV6-3
j_gene: TRBJ1-5
CDR3aa: CASSYGGFNQPQHF
CDR3nt: TGTGCCAGCAGTTACGGAGGGTTTAATCAGCCCCAGCATTTT

abundance: once
d_gene: .
v_gene: TRBV10-3
j_gene: TRBJ1-1
CDR3aa: CATSKGESMNTEAFF
CDR3nt: TGTGCCACCTCCAAAGGGGAAAGTATGAACACTGAAGCTTTCTTT

abundance: .
d_gene: .
v_gene: TRBV27
j_gene: TRBJ2-3
CDR3aa: CASRDTFGPGGPDTQYF
CDR3nt: TGTGCCAGCAGGGATACCTTTGGACCCGGAGGCCCAGATACGCAGTATTTT

abundance: .
d_gene: .
v_gene: TRBV7-9
j_gene: TRBJ1-1
CDR3aa: CASSTTDSRRRAFF
CDR3nt: TGTGCCAGCAGCACAACAGATTCGCGGAGGAGAGCTTTCTTT

abundance: .
d_gene: .
v_gene: TRBV19
j_gene: TRBJ2-2
CDR3aa: CASTQEPYTGELFF
CDR3nt: TGTGCCAGTACACAGGAACCATACACCGGGGAGCTGTTTTTT

abundance: once
d_gene: .
v_gene: TRBV29-1
j_gene: TRBJ1-3
CDR3aa: CSVRRGGNTIYF
CDR3nt: TGCAGCGTAAGGCGTGGAGGAAACACCATATATTTT

abundance: once
d_gene: .
v_gene: TRBV6-1
j_gene: TRBJ1-4
CDR3aa: CASSEGRVPNEKLFF
CDR3nt: TGTGCCAGCAGTGAGGGAAGGGTACCTAATGAAAAACTGTTTTTT

abundance: .
d_gene: .
v_gene: TRBV6-4
j_gene: TRBJ2-1
CDR3aa: CASSAEVSYNEQFF
CDR3nt: TGTGCCAGCAGTGCGGAGGTCTCCTACAATGAGCAGTTCTTC

abundance: .
d_gene: .
v_gene: TRBV19
j_gene: TRBJ1-2
CDR3aa: CASSSGGRDYGYTF
CDR3nt: TGTGCCAGTAGTTCGGGGGGGCGCGACTATGGCTACACCTTC

abundance: .
d_gene: .
v_gene: TRBV5-5
j_gene: TRBJ1-5
CDR3aa: CASSRKTGTNAQPQHF
CDR3nt: TGTGCCAGCAGCCGCAAAACAGGGACCAACGCGCAGCCCCAGCATTTT

abundance: .
d_gene: TRBD2
v_gene: TRBV5-4
j_gene: TRBJ2-1
CDR3aa: CASSPGGGSPLFYNEQFF
CDR3nt: TGTGCCAGCAGCCCCGGAGGCGGGAGTCCTCTTTTCTACAATGAGCAGTTCTTC

abundance: .
d_gene: TRBD1
v_gene: TRBV28
j_gene: TRBJ2-7
CDR3aa: CASSQGQGYEQYF
CDR3nt: TGTGCCAGCAGTCAGGGACAGGGGTACGAGCAGTACTTC

abundance: once
d_gene: .
v_gene: TRBV5-1
j_gene: TRBJ2-7
CDR3aa: CASSLSGTTYEQYF
CDR3nt: TGCGCCAGCAGCTTGTCAGGAACTACCTACGAGCAGTACTTC

abundance: once
d_gene: .
v_gene: TRBV7-4
j_gene: TRBJ1-3
CDR3aa: CASSLRPTGLKGNTIYF
CDR3nt: TGTGCCAGCAGCTTGAGACCGACCGGGCTAAAGGGAAACACCATATATTTT

abundance: .
d_gene: .
v_gene: TRBV20-1
j_gene: TRBJ2-1
CDR3aa: CSARRGEQFF
CDR3nt: TGCAGTGCTAGAAGGGGTGAGCAGTTCTTC

abundance: .
d_gene: TRBD1
v_gene: TRBV7-9
j_gene: TRBJ1-1
CDR3aa: CASSSPDRAATEAFF
CDR3nt: TGTGCCAGCAGCTCCCCGGACAGGGCGGCCACTGAAGCTTTCTTT

abundance: .
d_gene: .
v_gene: TRBV2
j_gene: TRBJ1-1
CDR3aa: CASSETRAEAEAFF
CDR3nt: TGTGCCAGCAGTGAAACCAGGGCGGAAGCTGAAGCTTTCTTT

abundance: .
d_gene: TRBD1
v_gene: TRBV4-1
j_gene: TRBJ1-6
CDR3aa: CASTQGGNNSPLHF
CDR3nt: TGCGCCAGCACACAGGGGGGGAATAATTCACCCCTCCACTTT

abundance: .
d_gene: TRBD2
v_gene: TRBV3-1/TRBV3-2
j_gene: TRBJ2-1
CDR3aa: CASSQDPAGGGEQFF
CDR3nt: TGTGCCAGCAGCCAAGATCCAGCGGGAGGCGGTGAGCAGTTCTTC

abundance: .
d_gene: .
v_gene: TRBV5-6
j_gene: TRBJ1-2
CDR3aa: CASSLESLRHTF
CDR3nt: TGTGCCAGCAGCTTGGAGTCGCTAAGGCACACCTTC

abundance: .
d_gene: .
v_gene: TRBV4-2
j_gene: TRBJ1-1
CDR3aa: CASSHDKVEGAFF
CDR3nt: TGTGCCAGCAGCCACGACAAGGTGGAGGGAGCTTTCTTT

abundance: .
d_gene: .
v_gene: TRBV12-3/TRBV12-4
j_gene: TRBJ2-7
CDR3aa: CASRLNYEQYF
CDR3nt: TGTGCCAGCAGGCTCAACTACGAGCAGTACTTC

abundance: .
d_gene: .
v_gene: TRBV7-9
j_gene: TRBJ2-7
CDR3aa: CASSPLSGTTYEQYF
CDR3nt: TGTGCCAGCAGCCCACTTTCGGGGACGACCTACGAGCAGTACTTC

abundance: .
d_gene: TRBD2
v_gene: TRBV7-2
j_gene: TRBJ2-7
CDR3aa: CASSLGSGSSFSGEQYF
CDR3nt: TGTGCCAGCAGCTTAGGGAGCGGGAGCTCTTTTTCGGGCGAGCAGTACTTC

abundance: .
d_gene: .
v_gene: TRBV6-2/TRBV6-3
j_gene: TRBJ2-3
CDR3aa: CASSIRAPSTDTQYF
CDR3nt: TGTGCCAGCAGTATCAGAGCCCCTAGCACAGATACGCAGTATTTT

abundance: .
d_gene: TRBD1
v_gene: TRBV18
j_gene: TRBJ1-4
CDR3aa: CASSPRTGWNEKLFF
CDR3nt: TGTGCCAGCTCACCAAGGACAGGGTGGAATGAAAAACTGTTTTTT

abundance: .
d_gene: .
v_gene: TRBV29-1
j_gene: TRBJ2-2
CDR3aa: CSVDSRITGELFF
CDR3nt: TGCAGCGTTGACAGCCGAATCACCGGGGAGCTGTTTTTT

abundance: .
d_gene: TRBD2
v_gene: TRBV27
j_gene: TRBJ2-1
CDR3aa: CASSRRRLAGVVEQFF
CDR3nt: TGTGCCAGCAGTCGCCGCCGACTAGCGGGAGTGGTTGAGCAGTTCTTC

abundance: .
d_gene: .
v_gene: TRBV29-1
j_gene: TRBJ1-1
CDR3aa: CSVSNRNTEAFF
CDR3nt: TGCAGCGTATCAAACAGGAACACTGAAGCTTTCTTT

abundance: .
d_gene: .
v_gene: TRBV6-2/TRBV6-3
j_gene: TRBJ1-1
CDR3aa: CASSYSAENTEAFF
CDR3nt: TGTGCCAGCAGTTACTCGGCGGAGAACACTGAAGCTTTCTTT

abundance: .
d_gene: TRBD2
v_gene: TRBV11-2
j_gene: TRBJ2-1
CDR3aa: CASSPWNLAGDKEFF
CDR3nt: TGTGCCAGCAGCCCTTGGAATCTAGCGGGAGATAAGGAGTTCTTC

abundance: few
d_gene: .
v_gene: TRBV19
j_gene: TRBJ1-1
CDR3aa: CASRGMNTEAFF
CDR3nt: TGTGCCAGTCGGGGTATGAACACTGAAGCTTTCTTT

abundance: .
d_gene: .
v_gene: TRBV18
j_gene: TRBJ1-3
CDR3aa: CASSPGSGNTIYF
CDR3nt: TGTGCCAGCTCACCGGGCTCTGGAAACACCATATATTTT